The 9 T cell receptor beta chains in this list originate from one sample, sequenced in a study of T cells in tuberculosis. Assay used: immunoSEQ multiplex PCR; TCRdb lists only in-frame clones, some missing. In the table there are about 34,000 clones, about 89% of which are singletons. The sequenced sample was PBMCs. The origin of the receptors is a donor aged 5 to 30 with latent tuberculosis or without tuberculosis infection.

The chain links TRBV9 to TRBJ2-5, with D perhaps matching TRBD1 (5 bases). Germline V gene sequence: CDR1 SGDLS, CDR2 YYNGEE. This CDR3 has 13 residues. V was pared by 4 bases and J by 7 bases, with 14 bases between. The CDR3 region is CASSQDPQGTQYF. CDR3 coding DNA: TGTGCCAGCAGCCAGGACCCCCAGGGGACCCAGTACTTC.

The rearrangement uses TRBV5-4 and TRBJ2-7; 9 bases agree with TRBD1. This CDR3 is built from 16 residues. CDR1 SGHNT and CDR2 YYREEE come from the germline V gene (reference sequence). V was clipped by 0 bases and J by 2 bases; unmatched bases: 6. CDR3 sequence reads: CASSLAKGQGTYEQYF. The CDR3 DNA reads as TGTGCCAGCAGCTTGGCCAAGGGACAGGGAACCTACGAGCAGTACTTC.

V and J are TRBV13 and TRBJ2-7; D unclear. V shed 5 bases and J shed 0 bases, with 2 bases lying between them. CDR1 is PRHDT and CDR2 is FYEKMQ in the germline V gene (reference sequence). The CDR3 extends over 11 amino acids. CDR3 residues: CASSLSYEQYF. CDR3 in DNA: TGTGCCAGCAGCCTCTCCTACGAGCAGTACTTC.

The chain couples TRBV25-1 to TRBJ1-5; D remains ambiguous. Germline V gene sequence: CDR1 MGHDK, CDR2 SYGVNS. V lost 0 bases and J 5 bases, leaving 5 bases between the germline ends. The CDR3 is 13 amino acids. The CDR3 DNA is TGTGCCAGCAGTGAATACGGGGATCAGCCCCAGCATTTT. Its protein product is CASSEYGDQPQHF.

The chain couples TRBV5-8 to TRBJ2-7; 7 bases map to TRBD2. The CDR3 is 17 residues long. Germline V gene data show CDR1 as SGHTS and CDR2 as YDEGEE. The V segment lost 0 bases and the J segment 6 bases; nucleotides outside the gene matches: 15. The CDR3 region has the DNA TGTGCCAGCAGCTTGGATGCCGTCGCGGGGGTACTTCTCGAGCAGTACTTC. Translation: CASSLDAVAGVLLEQYF.

The chain recombines TRBV7-2 with TRBJ2-7; weak D call: TRBD1 (6 bases). With 6 bases removed from V and 1 base from J, the gap between germline ends came to 19 bases. The CDR3 totals 16 residues. Germline V gene data show CDR1 as SGHTA and CDR2 as FQGNSA. The chain's CDR3 is CASSFRAGEFSYEQYF. Written as DNA, the CDR3 is TGTGCCAGCAGTTTTCGAGCAGGGGAATTTTCCTACGAGCAGTACTTC.

This rearrangement joins TRBV29-1 to TRBJ2-7; 8 bases are a match to TRBD1. The ends lost 6 bases at V and 0 bases at J; junction bases unmatched: 4. Germline-derived CDR1 and CDR2 are SQVTM and ANQGSEA. The CDR3 spans 13 residues. The chain's CDR3 is CSVNRGSSYEQYF. CDR3 coding DNA: TGCAGCGTCAACAGGGGGAGCTCCTACGAGCAGTACTTC.

The gene calls are TRBV15 and TRBJ2-7, with 7 positions matching TRBD1. The V segment lost 6 bases and the J segment 1 base; nucleotides outside the gene matches: 3. The CDR3 is 13 amino acids. Germline CDR1 LNHNV, CDR2 YYDKDF (reference sequence). CDR3 nucleotides: TGTGCCACCAGGCAGGGGGTATCCTACGAGCAGTACTTC. This encodes CATRQGVSYEQYF.

The chain links TRBV4-1 to TRBJ1-6, with 7 bases lining up with TRBD1. The germline V gene encodes CDR1 MGHRA and CDR2 YSYEKL. V was pared by 8 bases and J by 8 bases, with 9 bases of the junction left unmatched. This CDR3 is 14 amino acids long. The CDR3 spells CASSFRDSYSPLHF. As DNA, the CDR3 is TGCGCCAGCTCTTTCCGGGACAGTTATTCACCCCTCCACTTT.